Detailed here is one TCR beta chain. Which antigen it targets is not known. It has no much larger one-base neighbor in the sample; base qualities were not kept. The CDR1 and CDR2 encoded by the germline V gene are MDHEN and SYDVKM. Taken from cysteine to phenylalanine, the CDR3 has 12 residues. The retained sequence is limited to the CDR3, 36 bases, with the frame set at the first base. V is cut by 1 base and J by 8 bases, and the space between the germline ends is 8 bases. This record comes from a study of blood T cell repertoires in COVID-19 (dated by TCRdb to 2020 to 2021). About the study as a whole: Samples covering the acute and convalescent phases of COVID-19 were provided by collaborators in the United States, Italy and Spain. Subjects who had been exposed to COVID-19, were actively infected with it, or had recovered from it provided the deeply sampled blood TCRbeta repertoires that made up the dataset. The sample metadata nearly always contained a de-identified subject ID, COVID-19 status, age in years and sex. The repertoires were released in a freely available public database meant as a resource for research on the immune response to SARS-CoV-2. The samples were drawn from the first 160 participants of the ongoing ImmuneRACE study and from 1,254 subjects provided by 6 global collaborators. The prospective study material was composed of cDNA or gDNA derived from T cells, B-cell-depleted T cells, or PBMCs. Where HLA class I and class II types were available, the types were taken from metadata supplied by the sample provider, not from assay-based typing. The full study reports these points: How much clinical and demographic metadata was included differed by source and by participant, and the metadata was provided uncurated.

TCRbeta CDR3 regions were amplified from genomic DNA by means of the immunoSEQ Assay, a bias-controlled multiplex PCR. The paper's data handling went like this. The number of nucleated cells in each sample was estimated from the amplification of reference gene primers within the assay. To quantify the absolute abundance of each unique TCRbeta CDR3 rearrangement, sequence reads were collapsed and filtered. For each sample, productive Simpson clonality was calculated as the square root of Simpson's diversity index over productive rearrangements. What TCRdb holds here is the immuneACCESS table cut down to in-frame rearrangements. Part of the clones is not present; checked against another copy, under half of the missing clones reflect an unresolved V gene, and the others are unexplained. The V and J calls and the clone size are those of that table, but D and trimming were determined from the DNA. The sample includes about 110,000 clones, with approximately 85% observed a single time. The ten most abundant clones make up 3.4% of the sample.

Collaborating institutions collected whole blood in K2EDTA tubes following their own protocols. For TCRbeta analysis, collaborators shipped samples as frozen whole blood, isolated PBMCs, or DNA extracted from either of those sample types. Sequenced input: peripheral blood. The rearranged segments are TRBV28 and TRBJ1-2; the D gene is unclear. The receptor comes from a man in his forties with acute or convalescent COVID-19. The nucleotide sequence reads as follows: TGTGCCAGCAGTTTATACGGGAAAGGCTACACCTTC. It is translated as CASSLYGKGYTF.